The entry below describes one T cell receptor beta chain. This sample was included in a study of blood T cell repertoires in COVID-19. Study as a whole: Acute-phase and convalescent COVID-19 samples originated in the United States, Italy and Spain. Sample material is recorded as cDNA or gDNA derived from T cells, B-cell-depleted T cells, or PBMCs.

Original handling: By means of reference gene primer amplification, nucleated cell counts were estimated. Method: immunoSEQ multiplex PCR; TCRdb's copy keeps in-frame clones and lacks some. Clonal size and the V and J genes are those of that table, whereas D and trimming came from the DNA. The sample consists of roughly 230,000 clones, approximately 83% of them appearing once. Germline V gives CDR1 SEHNR, CDR2 FQNEAQ (reference sequence). V gave up 2 bases and J gave up 1 base, with 11 bases separating them. CDR3 length equals 16 residues. Specimen: peripheral blood. The clonotype originates from a woman between 45 and 60 years old with acute or convalescent COVID-19. This rearrangement joins TRBV7-9 to TRBJ1-4; no firm D call. The CDR3 is CASSLRGVGTNEKLFF. For the CDR3, the DNA is TGTGCCAGCAGCTTACGGGGTGTTGGAACTAATGAAAAACTGTTTTTT. The full variable domain, its missing parts supplied by reference TRBV7-9 and TRBJ1-4, is DTGVSQNPRHKITKRGQNVTFRCDPISEHNRLYWYRQTLGQGPEFLTYFQNEAQLEKSRLLSDRFSAERPKGSFSTLEIQRTEQGDSAMYLCASSLRGVGTNEKLFFGSGTQLSVL.